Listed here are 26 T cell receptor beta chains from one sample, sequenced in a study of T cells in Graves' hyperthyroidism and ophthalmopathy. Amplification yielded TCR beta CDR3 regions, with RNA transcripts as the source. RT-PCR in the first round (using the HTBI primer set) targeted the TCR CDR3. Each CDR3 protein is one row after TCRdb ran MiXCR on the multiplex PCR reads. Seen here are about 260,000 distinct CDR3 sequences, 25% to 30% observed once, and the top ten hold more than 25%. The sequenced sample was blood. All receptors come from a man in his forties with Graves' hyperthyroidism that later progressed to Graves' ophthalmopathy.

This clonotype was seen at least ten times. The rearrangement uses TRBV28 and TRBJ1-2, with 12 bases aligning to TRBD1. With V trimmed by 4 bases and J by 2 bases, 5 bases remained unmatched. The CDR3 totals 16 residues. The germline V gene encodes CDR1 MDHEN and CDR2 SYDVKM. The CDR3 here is CASSSPGQGANYGYTF. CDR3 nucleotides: TGTGCCAGCAGTTCACCGGGACAGGGGGCCAACTATGGCTACACCTTC.

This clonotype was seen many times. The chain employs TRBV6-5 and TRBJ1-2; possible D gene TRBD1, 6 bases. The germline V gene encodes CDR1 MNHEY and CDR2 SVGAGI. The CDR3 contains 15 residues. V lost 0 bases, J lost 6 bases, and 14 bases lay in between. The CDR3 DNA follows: TGTGCCAGCAGTTACTCTTGGGCGGGGGCTGATGGCTACACCTTC. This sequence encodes CASSYSWAGADGYTF.

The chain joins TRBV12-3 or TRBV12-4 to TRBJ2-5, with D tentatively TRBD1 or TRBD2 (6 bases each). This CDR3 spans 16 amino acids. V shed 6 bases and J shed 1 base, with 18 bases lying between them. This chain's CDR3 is CASRADRRGVQETQYF. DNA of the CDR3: TGTGCCAGCAGAGCAGACAGGAGGGGGGTCCAAGAGACCCAGTACTTC.

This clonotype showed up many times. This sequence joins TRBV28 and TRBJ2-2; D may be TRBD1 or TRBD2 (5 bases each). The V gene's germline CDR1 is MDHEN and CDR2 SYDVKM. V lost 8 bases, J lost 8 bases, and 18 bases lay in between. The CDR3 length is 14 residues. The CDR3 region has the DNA TGTGCCAGCTCCGGGACGCTCCAAGGGGGGGAGCTGTTTTTT. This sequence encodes CASSGTLQGGELFF.

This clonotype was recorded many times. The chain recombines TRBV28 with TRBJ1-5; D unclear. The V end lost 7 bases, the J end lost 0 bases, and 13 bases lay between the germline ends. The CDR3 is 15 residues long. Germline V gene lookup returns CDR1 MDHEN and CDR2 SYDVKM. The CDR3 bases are TGTGCCAGCAAGCTCAAAGGGAATAGCAATCAGCCCCAGCATTTT. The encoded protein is CASKLKGNSNQPQHF. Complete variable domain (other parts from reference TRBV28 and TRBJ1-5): DVKVTQSSRYLVKRTGEKVFLECVQDMDHENMFWYRQDPGLGLRLIYFSYDVKMKEKGDIPEGYSVSREKKERFSLILESASTNQTSMYLCASKLKGNSNQPQHFGDGTRLSIL.

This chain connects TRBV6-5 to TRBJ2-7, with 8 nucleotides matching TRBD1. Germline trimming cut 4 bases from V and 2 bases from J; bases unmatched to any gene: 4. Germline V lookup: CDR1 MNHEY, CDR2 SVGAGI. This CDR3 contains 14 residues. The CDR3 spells CASSLTGGAYEQYF. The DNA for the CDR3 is TGTGCCAGCAGTTTAACAGGGGGTGCCTACGAGCAGTACTTC.

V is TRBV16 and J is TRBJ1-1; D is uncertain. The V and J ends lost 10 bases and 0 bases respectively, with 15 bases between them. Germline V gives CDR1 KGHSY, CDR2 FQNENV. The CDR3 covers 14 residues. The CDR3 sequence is CATSTNTVNTEAFF. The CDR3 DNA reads TGTGCCACCTCCACCAACACAGTGAACACTGAAGCTTTCTTT.

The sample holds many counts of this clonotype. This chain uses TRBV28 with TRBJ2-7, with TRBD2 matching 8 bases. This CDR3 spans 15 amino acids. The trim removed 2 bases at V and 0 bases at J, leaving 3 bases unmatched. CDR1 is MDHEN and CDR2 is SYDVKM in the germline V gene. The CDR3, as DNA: TGTGCCAGCAGTTTAGCGGGGACTAGCTCCTACGAGCAGTACTTC. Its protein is CASSLAGTSSYEQYF.

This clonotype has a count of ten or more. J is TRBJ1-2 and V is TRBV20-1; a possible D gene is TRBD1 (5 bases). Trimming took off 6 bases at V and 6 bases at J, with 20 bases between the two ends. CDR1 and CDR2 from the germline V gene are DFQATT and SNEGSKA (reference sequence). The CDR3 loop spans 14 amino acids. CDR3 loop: CSANTFRGLDGYTF. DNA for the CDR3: TGCAGTGCCAATACCTTCCGGGGGTTAGATGGCTACACCTTC.

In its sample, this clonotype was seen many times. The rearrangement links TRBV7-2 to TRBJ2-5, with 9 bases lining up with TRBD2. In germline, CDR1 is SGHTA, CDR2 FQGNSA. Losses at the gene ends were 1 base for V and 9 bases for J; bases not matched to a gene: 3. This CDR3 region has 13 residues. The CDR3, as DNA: TGTGCCAGCAGCTTAGTAGCGGGAGTAGCCCAGTACTTC. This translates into CASSLVAGVAQYF.

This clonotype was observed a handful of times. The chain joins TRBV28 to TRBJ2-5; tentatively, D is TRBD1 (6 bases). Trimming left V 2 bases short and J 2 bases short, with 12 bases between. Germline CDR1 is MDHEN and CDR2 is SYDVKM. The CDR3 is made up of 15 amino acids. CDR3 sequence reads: CASSLGQTGQETQYF. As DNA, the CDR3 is TGTGCCAGCAGTTTAGGACAGACGGGTCAAGAGACCCAGTACTTC.

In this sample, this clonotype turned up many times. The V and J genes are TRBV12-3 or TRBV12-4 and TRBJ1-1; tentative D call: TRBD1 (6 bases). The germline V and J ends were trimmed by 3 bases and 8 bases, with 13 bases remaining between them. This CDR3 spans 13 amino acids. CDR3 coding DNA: TGTGCCAGCAGTTTTACAGGGCGGTTCGAAGCTTTCTTT. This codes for CASSFTGRFEAFF.

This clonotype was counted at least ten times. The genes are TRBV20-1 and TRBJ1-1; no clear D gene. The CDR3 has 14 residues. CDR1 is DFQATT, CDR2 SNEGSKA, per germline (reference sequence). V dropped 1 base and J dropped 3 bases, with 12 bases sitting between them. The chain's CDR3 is CSARVVAADTEAFF. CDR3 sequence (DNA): TGCAGTGCTAGAGTTGTAGCTGCGGACACTGAAGCTTTCTTT.

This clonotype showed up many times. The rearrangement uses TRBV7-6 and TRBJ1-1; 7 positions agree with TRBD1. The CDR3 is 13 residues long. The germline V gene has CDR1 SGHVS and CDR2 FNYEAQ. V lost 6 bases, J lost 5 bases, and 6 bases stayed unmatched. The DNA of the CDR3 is TGTGCCAGCAGTCATGACAGGGTTACTGAAGCTTTCTTT. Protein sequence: CASSHDRVTEAFF.

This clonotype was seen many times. CDR3 residues: CASSRDTFYTEAFF. CDR3 in DNA: TGTGCCAGCAGCCGGGACACCTTTTACACTGAAGCTTTCTTT. J is TRBJ1-1 and V is TRBV7-2; the D gene is possibly TRBD1 (6 bases). CDR1 and CDR2 (germline): SGHTA, FQGNSA. The germline V and J ends were trimmed by 5 bases and 3 bases, with 13 bases remaining between them. This CDR3 spans 14 amino acids.

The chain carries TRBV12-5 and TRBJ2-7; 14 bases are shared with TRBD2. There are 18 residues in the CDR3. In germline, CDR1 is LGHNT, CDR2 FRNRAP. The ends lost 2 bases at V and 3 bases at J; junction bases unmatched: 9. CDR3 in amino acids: CASGLYPGTSGRGYEQYF. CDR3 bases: TGTGCTAGTGGTTTGTACCCCGGGACTAGCGGGAGAGGCTACGAGCAGTACTTC.

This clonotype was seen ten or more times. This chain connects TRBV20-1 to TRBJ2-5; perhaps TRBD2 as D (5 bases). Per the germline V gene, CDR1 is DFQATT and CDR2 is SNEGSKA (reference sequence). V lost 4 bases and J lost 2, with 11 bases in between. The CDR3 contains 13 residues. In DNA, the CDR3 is TGCAGTGCTACTGTGACGGGACAAGAGACCCAGTACTTC. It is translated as CSATVTGQETQYF.

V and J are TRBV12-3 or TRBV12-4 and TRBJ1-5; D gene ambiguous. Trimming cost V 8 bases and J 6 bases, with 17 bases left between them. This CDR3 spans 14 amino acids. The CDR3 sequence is CASGSSGSGQPQHF. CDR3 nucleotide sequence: TGTGCCAGCGGGAGTTCGGGCTCTGGTCAGCCCCAGCATTTT.

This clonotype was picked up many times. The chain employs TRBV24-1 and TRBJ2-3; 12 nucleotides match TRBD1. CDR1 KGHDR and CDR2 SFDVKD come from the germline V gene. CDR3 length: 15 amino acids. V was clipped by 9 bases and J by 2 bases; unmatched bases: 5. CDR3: CATSGTGGFTDTQYF. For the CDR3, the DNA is TGTGCCACCTCCGGGACAGGGGGCTTCACAGATACGCAGTATTTT.

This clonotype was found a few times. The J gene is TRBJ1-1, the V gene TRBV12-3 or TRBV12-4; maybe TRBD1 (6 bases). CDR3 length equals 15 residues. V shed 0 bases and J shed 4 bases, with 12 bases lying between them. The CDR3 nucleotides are TGTGCCAGCAGTTTAGCGGGGGCGCTGGGCACTGAAGCTTTCTTT. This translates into CASSLAGALGTEAFF.

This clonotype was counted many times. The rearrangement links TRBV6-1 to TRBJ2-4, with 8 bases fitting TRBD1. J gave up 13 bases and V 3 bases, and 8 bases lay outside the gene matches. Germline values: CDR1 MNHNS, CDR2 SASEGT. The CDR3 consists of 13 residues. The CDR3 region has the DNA TGTGCCAGCAGTGAGACAGGGGTTAGCTTACAGTACTTC. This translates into CASSETGVSLQYF.

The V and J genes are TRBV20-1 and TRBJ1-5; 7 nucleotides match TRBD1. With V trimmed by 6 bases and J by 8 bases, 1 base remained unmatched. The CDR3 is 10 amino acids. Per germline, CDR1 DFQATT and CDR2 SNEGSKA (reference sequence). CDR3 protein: CSAGGKPQHF. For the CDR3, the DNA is TGCAGTGCAGGGGGCAAGCCCCAGCATTTT.

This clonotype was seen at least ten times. The DNA of the CDR3 is TGTGCCAGCAGCCAAGCCCGGGACACCTCCTACGAGCAGTACTTC. Translating gives CASSQARDTSYEQYF. The chain couples TRBV4-2 to TRBJ2-7; a possible D gene is TRBD1 (6 bases). The V gene lost 1 base and the J gene lost 0 bases, with 10 bases spanning the gap. This CDR3 is built from 15 residues. CDR1 is LGHNA and CDR2 is YNFKEQ in the germline V gene.

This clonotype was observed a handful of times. The CDR3 nucleotides read TGTGCCACCAGTGATTTTACAGGTTTGAATGGCTACACCTTC. Protein product: CATSDFTGLNGYTF. The V and J genes are TRBV24-1 and TRBJ1-2; a possible D gene is TRBD1 (5 bases). The CDR3 sequence is 14 residues long. V was trimmed by 1 base and J by 6 bases, leaving 11 bases between them. The germline CDR1 and CDR2 sequences are KGHDR and SFDVKD.

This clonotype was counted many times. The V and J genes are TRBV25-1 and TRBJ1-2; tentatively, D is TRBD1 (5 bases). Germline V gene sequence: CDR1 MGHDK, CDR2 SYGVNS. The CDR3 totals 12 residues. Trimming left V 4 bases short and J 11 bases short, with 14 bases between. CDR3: CASSGAGYFYTF. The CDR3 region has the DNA TGTGCCAGCAGTGGTGCAGGGTATTTTTACACCTTC.

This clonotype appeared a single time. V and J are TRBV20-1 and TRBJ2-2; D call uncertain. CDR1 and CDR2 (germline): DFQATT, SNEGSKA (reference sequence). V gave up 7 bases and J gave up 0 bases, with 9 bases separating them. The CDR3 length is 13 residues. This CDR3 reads CSGIEANTGELFF. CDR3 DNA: TGCAGTGGGATCGAGGCGAACACCGGGGAGCTGTTTTTT.